The 16 T cell receptor beta chains reported below all come from one sample, sequenced in a study of neurological immune-mediated disorders. TCRdb re-called the 5' RACE reads with MiXCR, one entry per CDR3 protein. Seen here are some 66,000 distinct CDR3 sequences, roughly 3.2% observed once, and the top ten hold around 3.7%. The specimen sequenced was PBMCs. These receptors were taken from a man aged 35 to 55 with multiple sclerosis.

This clonotype was seen more than once but under ten times. The chain uses TRBV7-6 and TRBJ2-5, with D unclear. The V gene's germline CDR1 is SGHVS and CDR2 FNYEAQ. The CDR3 has 12 residues. The V end lost 5 bases, the J end lost 2 bases, and 6 bases lay between the germline ends. The CDR3 loop reads CASSLYQETQYF. The CDR3 DNA follows: TGTGCCAGCAGCCTCTATCAAGAGACCCAGTACTTC.

This clonotype was observed a handful of times. It may be a read error: a sequence one base away is much more abundant. The gene calls are TRBV7-3 and TRBJ2-2; D uncertain. Trimming took off 10 bases at V and 6 bases at J, with 15 bases between the two ends. Germline assignment: CDR1 SGHTA and CDR2 FQGTGA. The CDR3 has 13 amino acids. The CDR3 reads CANRLSNAGELFF. CDR3 in DNA: TGTGCCAACCGGTTAAGTAACGCCGGGGAGCTGTTTTTT.

In this sample, this clonotype turned up many times. This chain connects TRBV7-9 to TRBJ1-2; D remains unclear. The V gene lost 4 bases and the J gene lost 8 bases, with 14 bases spanning the gap. This CDR3 has 13 residues. From germline, CDR1 is SEHNR and CDR2 FQNEAQ (reference sequence). CDR3 coding DNA: TGTGCCAGCAGCTCCGCGGGGTTAGGAGGCTACACCTTC. Translation gives CASSSAGLGGYTF.

This clonotype was seen at least ten times. The chain recombines TRBV2 with TRBJ2-7; 8 bases agree with TRBD2. The germline CDR1 and CDR2 sequences are SNHLY and FYNNEI. The junction had 8 bases not matched to a gene; V was cut back by 6 bases and J by 4 bases. The CDR3 is 14 residues long. CDR3 protein: CASRVSGTRYEQYF. The DNA of the CDR3 is TGTGCCAGCAGAGTTAGCGGGACCCGTTACGAGCAGTACTTC.

This clonotype was recorded at least ten times. The V gene is TRBV7-9, the J gene TRBJ1-5; maybe TRBD1 (5 bases). This CDR3 spans 14 amino acids. Germline assignment: CDR1 SEHNR and CDR2 FQNEAQ (reference sequence). V was pared by 7 bases and J by 7 bases, with 17 bases between. The CDR3 DNA follows: TGTGCCAGCACCAAGGACGGGACGAAACAGCCCCAGCATTTT. This codes for CASTKDGTKQPQHF.

This clonotype has just a few counts. Here the CDR3 reads CASSTSMGDQPQHF. In DNA, the CDR3 is TGTGCCAGCAGCACCTCAATGGGCGATCAGCCCCAGCATTTT. This chain uses TRBV6-5 with TRBJ1-5, with D unclear. Looked up from germline, CDR1 is MNHEY and CDR2 is SVGAGI. V lost 6 bases and J lost 5, with 14 bases in between. This CDR3 has 14 residues.

Many counts were recorded for this clonotype. The chain carries TRBV27 and TRBJ2-3; 10 bases align to TRBD1. Germline CDR1 reads MNHEY; CDR2 reads SMNVEV (reference sequence). The CDR3 contains 13 residues. The junction had 2 bases not matched to a gene; V was cut back by 7 bases and J by 4 bases. CDR3 region: CASKTGGADTQYF. CDR3 in DNA: TGTGCCAGCAAGACAGGGGGCGCAGATACGCAGTATTTT.

This clonotype was counted ten times or more. The chain employs TRBV7-8 and TRBJ2-1; 10 nucleotides agree with TRBD2. J lost 0 bases, V lost 1 base, and 6 bases had no gene match. The germline V gene encodes CDR1 SGHVS and CDR2 FQNEAQ. This CDR3 contains 18 residues. The CDR3 loop is CASSLGASGSNSYNEQFF. The CDR3 DNA sequence: TGTGCCAGCAGCTTAGGAGCTAGCGGGAGCAACTCCTACAATGAGCAGTTCTTC.

This clonotype was observed many times. The J gene is TRBJ1-2, the V gene TRBV7-8, with 7 bases lining up with TRBD1. This CDR3 is built from 18 residues. CDR1 and CDR2 (germline): SGHVS, FQNEAQ. Trimming cost V 5 bases and J 8 bases; bases outside gene matches: 23. The CDR3: CASSKGTYRGTGLGGYTF. The CDR3 DNA reads as TGTGCCAGCAGCAAGGGGACCTACAGGGGCACGGGTTTGGGCGGCTACACCTTC.

This clonotype appeared many times. V is TRBV6-5 and J is TRBJ1-1, with 11 bases that match TRBD1. V lost 6 bases, J lost 5 bases, and 5 bases stayed unmatched. The length of the CDR3 is 14 residues. Per germline, CDR1 MNHEY and CDR2 SVGAGI. CDR3 sequence reads: CASRSDRGQTEAFF. As DNA, the CDR3 is TGTGCCAGCAGATCGGACAGGGGGCAAACTGAAGCTTTCTTT.

This clonotype showed up just a few times. The chain carries TRBV29-1 and TRBJ2-6, with D possibly called TRBD1 or TRBD2 (6 bases each). Trimming removed 6 bases from V and 5 bases from J, with 20 bases in between. Germline V CDR1 and CDR2: SQVTM, ANQGSEA. The CDR3 covers 16 residues. The DNA of the CDR3 is TGCAGCGTCACCCTCCTGGAAGGGGGGTGGGCCAACGTCCTGACTTTC. It is translated as CSVTLLEGGWANVLTF.

This clonotype was counted at least ten times. The CDR3 DNA reads TGCGCCAGCAGCTTGGCCGTCATACACTCCTACAATGAGCAGTTCTTC. It is translated as CASSLAVIHSYNEQFF. The gene calls are TRBV5-1 and TRBJ2-1; D is undetermined. V gave up 0 bases and J gave up 0 bases, with 10 bases separating them. The germline CDR1 and CDR2 sequences are SGHRS and YFSETQ. CDR3 size: 16 residues.

This clonotype was observed at least ten times. The CDR3 protein is CASSPQPNQPQHF. The CDR3 DNA reads as TGTGCCAGCAGCCCCCAACCCAATCAGCCCCAGCATTTT. The V gene is TRBV3-1, the J gene TRBJ1-5; D unclear. This CDR3 spans 13 amino acids. Trimming took off 4 bases at V and 3 bases at J, with 7 bases between the two ends. Germline lookup yields CDR1 LGHDT and CDR2 YNNKEL (reference sequence).

This clonotype was counted between two and nine times. CDR3 nucleotides: TGTGCCAGTAGTATATACACCGGGACTAGCGGTTTGAACACCGGGGAGCTGTTTTTT. Its translation is CASSIYTGTSGLNTGELFF. The rearrangement links TRBV19 to TRBJ2-2; 11 positions match TRBD2. Germline lookup yields CDR1 LNHDA and CDR2 SQIVND (reference sequence). This CDR3 spans 19 amino acids. The ends lost 2 bases at V and 1 base at J; junction bases unmatched: 9. Full variable domain (outside the CDR3, taken from reference TRBV19 and TRBJ2-2): DGGITQSPKYLFRKEGQNVTLSCEQNLNHDAMYWYRQDPGQGLRLIYYSQIVNDFQKGDIAEGYSVSREKKESFPLTVTSAQKNPTAFYLCASSIYTGTSGLNTGELFFGEGSRLTVL.

Concerning this clonotype: Compared with germline, one end of the junction differs, possibly owing to a read error. This CDR3 reads CDSSNPTGELFF. CDR3 sequence (DNA): TGTGACAGCAGTAATCCGACCGGGGAGCTGTTTTTT. The V call is TRBV6-6, the J call TRBJ2-2; D remains unclear. CDR1 and CDR2 from the germline V gene are MNHNY and SVGAGI (reference sequence). This CDR3 comprises 12 residues.

Notes on this clonotype: Given a much more abundant clone one base away, this may be a read error. The chain's CDR3 is CVSSPGGPPQETQYF. CDR3 DNA: TGTGTCAGCAGCCCGGGGGGACCTCCCCAAGAGACCCAGTACTTC. This sequence joins TRBV6-1 and TRBJ2-5; 7 bases align to TRBD2. In germline, CDR1 is MNHNS, CDR2 SASEGT. This CDR3 is built from 15 residues.